This entry lists 7 T cell receptor beta chains sequenced from one sample in a study of T cells after yellow fever vaccination. TCRdb reanalysed the 5' RACE reads using MiXCR and keeps one entry per CDR3 protein. The sample yields approximately 150,000 distinct CDR3 sequences, roughly 6.4% seen once. The source material was CD4+ T cells sorted from PBMCs, sampled on the day of the first yellow fever vaccination. Receptors originate from a young man who received the YFV17D yellow fever vaccine.

The table lists this clonotype with a few counts. A read error may produce the germline difference seen at one junction end. V gene TRBV2 combines with J gene TRBJ2-5, with TRBD2 as a possible D gene (6 bases). This CDR3 comprises 11 residues. In germline, CDR1 is SNHLY, CDR2 FYNNEI. The CDR3 loop reads CASKGGTPLDF. The CDR3 DNA reads as TGTGCCAGCAAGGGAGGAACCCCCTTGGACTTC.

This clonotype appeared many times. The V gene is TRBV20-1, the J gene TRBJ2-1; D not resolved. Germline V gene data show CDR1 as DFQATT and CDR2 as SNEGSKA (reference sequence). V was cut by 4 bases and J by 2 bases, with 12 bases left in between. The CDR3 totals 14 residues. The DNA for the CDR3 is TGCAGTGCTATAAACCTACCGCCCTACAATGAGCAGTTCTTC. It translates to CSAINLPPYNEQFF.

This clonotype was seen at least ten times. The chain is built from TRBV10-3 and TRBJ2-5, with 13 bases aligning to TRBD2. The V gene end was trimmed by 2 bases and the J gene end by 5 bases; junction bases not matched to a gene: 5. Germline lookup yields CDR1 ENHRY and CDR2 SYGVKD. The CDR3 totals 16 residues. The CDR3 loop reads CAISETSGGAWETQYF. The CDR3 nucleotides read TGTGCCATCAGTGAGACTAGCGGGGGGGCTTGGGAGACCCAGTACTTC.

This clonotype was seen at least ten times. This chain connects TRBV7-2 to TRBJ1-2; the D gene is possibly TRBD1 (5 bases). Per the germline V gene, CDR1 is SGHTA and CDR2 is FQGNSA. V was pared by 2 bases and J by 8 bases, with 15 bases between. This CDR3 comprises 14 residues. For the CDR3, the DNA is TGTGCCAGCAGCTTATTGCGCAGGGCTCAGGGCTACACCTTC. This translates into CASSLLRRAQGYTF. Using reference TRBV7-2 and TRBJ1-2 for the parts outside the CDR3, the full variable domain is GAGVSQSPSNKVTEKGKDVELRCDPISGHTALYWYRQSLGQGLEFLIYFQGNSAPDKSGLPSDRFSAERTGGSVSTLTIQRTQQEDSAVYLCASSLLRRAQGYTFGSGTRLTVV.

This clonotype was recorded many times. This chain uses TRBV12-5 with TRBJ2-3; D may be TRBD2 (5 bases). Germline assignment: CDR1 LGHNT and CDR2 FRNRAP. The V end lost 0 bases, the J end lost 4 bases, and 8 bases lay between the germline ends. This CDR3 has 14 residues. The CDR3 nucleotides are TGTGCTAGTGGTTTGGTGCCCGGGGCAGATACGCAGTATTTT. Its protein is CASGLVPGADTQYF.

This clonotype was picked up a small number of times. V usage is TRBV10-3 and J usage is TRBJ2-6; D ambiguous. Germline V lookup: CDR1 ENHRY, CDR2 SYGVKD. The V and J ends lost 7 bases and 2 bases respectively, with 6 bases between them. The CDR3 consists of 13 residues. The DNA of the CDR3 is TGTGCCATCAATTCTGCTGGGGCCAACGTCCTGACTTTC. This sequence encodes CAINSAGANVLTF.

This clonotype has only a few counts. V is TRBV4-3 and J is TRBJ2-3; 12 nucleotides align to TRBD2. CDR3 length: 15 amino acids. V was clipped by 4 bases and J by 2 bases; unmatched bases: 1. Germline V lookup: CDR1 LGHNA, CDR2 YSLEER. CDR3 in DNA: TGCGCCAGCAGCCGGACTAGCGGGGTCACAGATACGCAGTATTTT. Translated: CASSRTSGVTDTQYF.